The present T cell receptor beta chain was sequenced within a study of blood T cell repertoires in COVID-19. The repertoire was sequenced with immunoSEQ multiplex PCR; TCRdb's copy has only in-frame clones and lacks some. The sample lists about 26,000 clones, approximately 80% occurring once. This clone was counted once. The germline gives CDR1 SNHLY, CDR2 FYNNEI. The length of the CDR3 is 14 residues. The V end lost 3 bases, the J end lost 1 base, and 9 bases lay between the germline ends. Sequencing used peripheral blood. This chain joins TRBV2 and TRBJ1-1; maybe TRBD1 (5 bases). The receptor comes from a man older than 75 with active or convalescent COVID-19. CDR3 protein: CASSERQPNTEAFF. The CDR3 DNA is TGTGCCAGCAGTGAGAGACAGCCGAACACTGAAGCTTTCTTT. Variable domain in full (rest from reference TRBV2 and TRBJ1-1): EPEVTQTPSHQVTQMGQEVILRCVPISNHLYFYWYRQILGQKVEFLVSFYNNEISEKSEIFDDQFSVERPDGSNFTLKIRSTKLEDSAMYFCASSERQPNTEAFFGQGTRLTVV.